These 4 T cell receptor beta chains were sequenced from one sample in a study of T-cell memory formation after mild COVID-19. TCRdb passed the 5' RACE reads through MiXCR, listing each CDR3 protein once. The data show some 300,000 distinct CDR3 sequences, with approximately 22% seen just once and under 25% held by the top ten. The sample was PBMCs or a T cell subset sorted from them (not recorded which). The receptors were gathered from a man between 18 and 35 years old who had mild COVID-19 (a few samples of this study predate the infection). Cell type and time point are not known.

This clonotype was counted a few times. This chain links TRBV4-3 with TRBJ2-1, with a possible D match to TRBD2 (6 bases). The CDR3 loop spans 15 amino acids. The V and J ends lost 0 bases and 8 bases respectively, with 14 bases between them. CDR1 and CDR2 (germline): LGHNA, YSLEER. CDR3 amino acids: CASSQDPEGWDEQFF. CDR3 DNA: TGCGCCAGCAGCCAAGATCCGGAGGGGTGGGATGAGCAGTTCTTC.

DNA for the CDR3: TGTGCCAGCAGCCAAGGCGACAGGGGTTGGGGTGAAAAACTGTTTTTT. Encoded protein: CASSQGDRGWGEKLFF. V gene TRBV3-1 combines with J gene TRBJ1-4; 8 bases fit TRBD1. V dropped 1 base and J dropped 7; count of bases not matched to a gene: 8. CDR3 length: 16 amino acids. Germline V CDR1 and CDR2: LGHDT, YNNKEL (reference sequence).

This clonotype has just a few counts. CDR3 nucleotide sequence: TGTGCCAGCAGGGACAGGAGCACAGATACGCAGTATTTT. This codes for CASRDRSTDTQYF. The V gene is TRBV7-9, the J gene TRBJ2-3, with 7 positions matching TRBD1. Germline trimming cut 6 bases from V and 0 bases from J; bases unmatched to any gene: 0. In germline, CDR1 is SEHNR, CDR2 FQNEAQ (reference sequence). This CDR3 has 13 residues.

This clonotype was counted a single time. CDR3 DNA sequence: TGTGCCAGCAGCTTGGGAAAATGGGAGACCCAGTACTTC. Its protein is CASSLGKWETQYF. The rearrangement uses TRBV7-9 and TRBJ2-5; D unresolved. Trimming removed 3 bases at V and 5 bases at J, with 10 bases between. Germline V gives CDR1 SEHNR, CDR2 FQNEAQ (reference sequence). The CDR3 extends over 13 amino acids. Full variable domain (outside the CDR3, taken from reference TRBV7-9 and TRBJ2-5): DTGVSQNPRHKITKRGQNVTFRCDPISEHNRLYWYRQTLGQGPEFLTYFQNEAQLEKSRLLSDRFSAERPKGSFSTLEIQRTEQGDSAMYLCASSLGKWETQYFGPGTRLLVL.